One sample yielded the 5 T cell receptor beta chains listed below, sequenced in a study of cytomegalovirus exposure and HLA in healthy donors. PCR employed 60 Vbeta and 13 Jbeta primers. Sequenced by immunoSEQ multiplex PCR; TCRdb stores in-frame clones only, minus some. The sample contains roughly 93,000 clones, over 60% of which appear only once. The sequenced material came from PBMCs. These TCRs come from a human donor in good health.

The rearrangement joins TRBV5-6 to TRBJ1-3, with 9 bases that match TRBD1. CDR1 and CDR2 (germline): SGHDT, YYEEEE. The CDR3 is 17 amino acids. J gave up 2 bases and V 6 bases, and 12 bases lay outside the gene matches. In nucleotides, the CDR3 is TGTGCCAGCAATCGACAGGGGGAAGTCCTTACTGGAAACACCATATATTTT. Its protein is CASNRQGEVLTGNTIYF.

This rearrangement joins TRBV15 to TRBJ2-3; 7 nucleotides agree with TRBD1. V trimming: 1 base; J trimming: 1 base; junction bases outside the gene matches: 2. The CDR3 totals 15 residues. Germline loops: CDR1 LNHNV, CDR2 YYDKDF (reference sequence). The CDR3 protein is CATSRVGTGTDTQYF. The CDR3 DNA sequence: TGTGCCACCAGCAGAGTGGGGACAGGCACAGATACGCAGTATTTT.

DNA of the CDR3: TGTGCCAGCAGGCTAGCGGGGGCCAACCAAGAGACCCAGTACTTC. This gives the protein CASRLAGANQETQYF. This chain links TRBV27 with TRBJ2-5, with 10 bases fitting TRBD2. This CDR3 contains 15 residues. Trimming removed 6 bases from V and 0 bases from J; junction bases left unmatched: 4. The V gene's germline CDR1 is MNHEY and CDR2 SMNVEV (reference sequence).

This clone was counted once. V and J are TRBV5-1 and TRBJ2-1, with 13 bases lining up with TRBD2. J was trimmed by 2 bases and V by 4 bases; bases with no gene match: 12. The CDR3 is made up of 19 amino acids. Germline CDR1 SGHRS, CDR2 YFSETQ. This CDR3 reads CASSTGLAGSVNTYNEQFF. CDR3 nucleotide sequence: TGCGCCAGCAGCACGGGACTAGCGGGAAGCGTTAACACCTACAATGAGCAGTTCTTC.

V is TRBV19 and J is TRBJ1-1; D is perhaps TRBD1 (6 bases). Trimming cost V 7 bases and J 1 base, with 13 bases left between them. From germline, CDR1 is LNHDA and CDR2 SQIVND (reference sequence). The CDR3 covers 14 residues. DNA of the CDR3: TGTGCCAGTACCGTTTTGGGGGCGAACACTGAAGCTTTCTTT. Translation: CASTVLGANTEAFF.